The next 8 T cell receptor beta chains were all read from a single sample in a study of T cell repertoires in aging, cancer and after chemotherapy. Peripheral blood genomic DNA, not sorted cells or RNA, was the template. TRB rearrangements spanning V, D and J were amplified using mixed TRB-A/B primers. TCRdb itself ran the multiplex PCR reads through MiXCR, one entry per CDR3 protein. This sample has some 6,700 distinct CDR3 sequences; 35% occur once, and the top ten carry 40%. The sample comprised blood. The receptors were gathered from a human donor in good health.

The chain employs TRBV6-2 or TRBV6-3 and TRBJ2-7; 8 bases match TRBD2. The germline gives CDR1 MNHEY, CDR2 SVGEGT. CDR3 length equals 15 residues. V was pared by 0 bases and J by 2 bases, with 3 bases of the junction left unmatched. Here the CDR3 reads CASSYSAGGAYEQYF. The CDR3, as DNA: TGTGCCAGCAGTTACTCTGCGGGGGGTGCCTACGAGCAGTACTTC.

The gene calls are TRBV6-1 and TRBJ2-1; 7 bases line up with TRBD2. Germline CDR1 is MNHNS and CDR2 is SASEGT. The CDR3 covers 17 residues. J lost 7 bases, V lost 1 base, and 13 bases had no gene match. This CDR3 is CASSEGWGRAGQNEQFF. The CDR3 DNA reads TGTGCCAGCAGTGAAGGATGGGGGAGGGCCGGGCAGAATGAGCAGTTCTTC.

By proportion, this clonotype is medium-sized. The chain recombines TRBV5-1 with TRBJ2-2; no firm D call. Deletions cut 0 bases from V and 5 bases from J, with 8 bases between. The CDR3 has 14 amino acids. The germline V gene has CDR1 SGHRS and CDR2 YFSETQ. In DNA, the CDR3 is TGCGCCAGCAGCTTGGCGGTTCCAACCGGGGAGCTGTTTTTT. Its protein is CASSLAVPTGELFF.

The V gene is TRBV19, the J gene TRBJ2-5; perhaps D is TRBD1 or TRBD2 (6 bases each). V lost 6 bases, J lost 3 bases, and 17 bases lay in between. From germline, CDR1 is LNHDA and CDR2 SQIVND (reference sequence). The CDR3 is 15 amino acids. In nucleotides, the CDR3 is TGTGCCAGTAGCGATCCCCGGGGGCCTGAAGAGACCCAGTACTTC. Its translation is CASSDPRGPEETQYF.

The V call is TRBV10-3, the J call TRBJ1-2; D is perhaps TRBD1 (6 bases). This CDR3 region has 14 residues. The germline V and J ends were trimmed by 11 bases and 6 bases, with 22 bases remaining between them. Germline V CDR1 and CDR2: ENHRY, SYGVKD. This CDR3 reads CASSGGGARDGYTF. CDR3 nucleotide sequence: TGTGCCTCCAGCGGGGGGGGGGCAAGGGATGGCTACACCTTC.

This clonotype has more than one count but fewer than ten. This rearrangement joins TRBV12-3 or TRBV12-4 to TRBJ2-3, with D hard to call. The CDR3 has 13 residues. Trimming removed 6 bases from V and 4 bases from J, with 11 bases in between. CDR3: CASSPLGSDTQYF. The CDR3 DNA is TGTGCCAGCAGCCCCCTAGGTTCAGATACGCAGTATTTT.

J is TRBJ2-1 and V is TRBV5-4; D is perhaps TRBD1 (5 bases). The CDR3 consists of 14 residues. Trimming stripped 4 bases from V and 4 bases from J, with 12 bases between. From germline, CDR1 is SGHNT and CDR2 YYREEE (reference sequence). The DNA for the CDR3 is TGTGCCAGCAGCCCCGACAGAAAGTACAATGAGCAGTTCTTC. Translated: CASSPDRKYNEQFF.

The V gene is TRBV30, the J gene TRBJ2-2, with D perhaps being TRBD1 or TRBD2 (5 bases each). In germline, CDR1 is GTSNPN, CDR2 SVGIG (reference sequence). V gave up 5 bases and J gave up 6 bases, with 13 bases separating them. The CDR3 consists of 13 residues. The CDR3, as DNA: TGTGCCTGGGGGACCTGGGGATCCGGGGAGCTGTTTTTT. Its translation: CAWGTWGSGELFF.